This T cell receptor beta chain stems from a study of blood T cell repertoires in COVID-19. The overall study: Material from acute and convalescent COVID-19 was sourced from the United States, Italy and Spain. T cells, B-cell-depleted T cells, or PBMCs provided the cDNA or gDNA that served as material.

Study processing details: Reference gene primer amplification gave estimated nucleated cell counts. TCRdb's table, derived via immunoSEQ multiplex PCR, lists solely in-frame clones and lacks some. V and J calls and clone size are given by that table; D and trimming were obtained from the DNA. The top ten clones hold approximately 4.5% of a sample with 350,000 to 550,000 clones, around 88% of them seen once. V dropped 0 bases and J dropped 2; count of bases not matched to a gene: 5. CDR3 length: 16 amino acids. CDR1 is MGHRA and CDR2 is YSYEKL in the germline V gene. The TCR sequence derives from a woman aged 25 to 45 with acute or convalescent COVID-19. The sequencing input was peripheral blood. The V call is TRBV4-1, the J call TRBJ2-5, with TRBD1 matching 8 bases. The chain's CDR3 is CASSQDRTGPQETQYF. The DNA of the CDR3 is TGCGCCAGCAGCCAAGATCGGACAGGGCCGCAAGAGACCCAGTACTTC.